This TCR beta chain was sequenced for a study of cytomegalovirus exposure and HLA in healthy donors. V lost 2 bases, J lost 5 bases, and 12 bases lay in between. The CDR3 covers 13 residues. Germline V CDR1 and CDR2: GTSNPN, SVGIG (reference sequence). A word on this clone: Its antigen is as yet unknown.

The PCR made use of 60 Vbeta and 13 Jbeta primers. Sequenced by immunoSEQ multiplex PCR; TCRdb stores in-frame clones only, minus some. The data show about 160,000 clones, with approximately 81% seen just once and about 2.4% held by the top ten. Whole-study results and caveats: In a later analysis, most CMV-associated TCR beta chains appeared HLA-restricted. The authors enumerated some 160 TCR beta chains as linked to cytomegalovirus.

Sequencing used PBMCs. J is TRBJ2-5 and V is TRBV30; tentatively, D is TRBD2 (6 bases). The receptor was derived from a male donor in good health and CMV-seronegative. The CDR3 nucleotides are TGTGCCTGGAGTCCGGGGGACGGGGAGACCCAGTACTTC. It translates to CAWSPGDGETQYF.